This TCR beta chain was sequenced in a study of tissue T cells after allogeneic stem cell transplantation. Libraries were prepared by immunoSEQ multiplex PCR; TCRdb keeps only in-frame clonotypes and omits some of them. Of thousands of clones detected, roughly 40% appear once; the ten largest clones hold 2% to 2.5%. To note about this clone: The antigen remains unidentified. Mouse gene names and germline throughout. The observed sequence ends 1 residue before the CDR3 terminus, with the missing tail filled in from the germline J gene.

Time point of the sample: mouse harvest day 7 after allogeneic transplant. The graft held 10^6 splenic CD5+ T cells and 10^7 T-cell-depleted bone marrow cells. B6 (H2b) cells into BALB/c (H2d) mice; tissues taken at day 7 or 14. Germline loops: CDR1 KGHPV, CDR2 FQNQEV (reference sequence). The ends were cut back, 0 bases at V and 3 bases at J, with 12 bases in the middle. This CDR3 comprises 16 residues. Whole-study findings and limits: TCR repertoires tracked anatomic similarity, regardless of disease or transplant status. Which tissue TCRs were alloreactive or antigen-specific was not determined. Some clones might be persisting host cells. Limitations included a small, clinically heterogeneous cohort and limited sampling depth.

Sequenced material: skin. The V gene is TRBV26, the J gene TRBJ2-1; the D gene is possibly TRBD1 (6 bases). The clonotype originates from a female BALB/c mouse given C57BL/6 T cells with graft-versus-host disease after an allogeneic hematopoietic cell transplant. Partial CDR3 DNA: TGTGCCAGCAGTCTGTCACCAGGGGTCTTCTATGCTGAGCAGTTC. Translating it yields CASSLSPGVFYAEQF. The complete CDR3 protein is CASSLSPGVFYAEQFF.